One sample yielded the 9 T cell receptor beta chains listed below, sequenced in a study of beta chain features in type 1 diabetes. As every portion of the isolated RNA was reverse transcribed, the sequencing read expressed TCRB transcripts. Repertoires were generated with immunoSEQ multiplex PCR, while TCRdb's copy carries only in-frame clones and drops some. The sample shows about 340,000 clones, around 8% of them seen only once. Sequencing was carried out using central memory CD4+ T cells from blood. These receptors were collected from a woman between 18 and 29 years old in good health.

The chain's CDR3 is CASSYAETQYF. Written as DNA, the CDR3 is TGTGCCAGCAGTTACGCCGAGACCCAGTACTTC. The gene calls are TRBV6-5 and TRBJ2-5; D gene unclear. Germline V gives CDR1 MNHEY, CDR2 SVGAGI. With 2 bases removed from V and 5 bases from J, the gap between germline ends came to 3 bases. The CDR3 runs 11 residues.

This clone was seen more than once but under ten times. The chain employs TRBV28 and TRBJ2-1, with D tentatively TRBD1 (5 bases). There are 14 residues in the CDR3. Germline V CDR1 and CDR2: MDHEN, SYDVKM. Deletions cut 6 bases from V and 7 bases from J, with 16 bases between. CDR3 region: CASRSPGLTNEQFF. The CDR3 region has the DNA TGTGCCAGCAGAAGTCCAGGGCTTACGAATGAGCAGTTCTTC.

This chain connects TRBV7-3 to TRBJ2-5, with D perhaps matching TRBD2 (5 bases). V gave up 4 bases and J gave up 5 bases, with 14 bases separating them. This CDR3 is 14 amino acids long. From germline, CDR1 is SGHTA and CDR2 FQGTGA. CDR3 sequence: CASSSYGRGETQYF. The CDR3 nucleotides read TGTGCCAGCAGCTCATACGGGCGCGGGGAGACCCAGTACTTC.

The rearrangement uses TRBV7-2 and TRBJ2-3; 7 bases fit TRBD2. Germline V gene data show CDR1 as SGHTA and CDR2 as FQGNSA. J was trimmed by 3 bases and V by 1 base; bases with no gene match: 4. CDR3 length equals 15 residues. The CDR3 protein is CASSLVGLVTDTQYF. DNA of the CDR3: TGTGCCAGCAGCTTAGTAGGACTAGTGACAGATACGCAGTATTTT.

The CDR3 here is CASRGDSPYEQYF. CDR3 in DNA: TGTGCCAGCAGGGGGGACTCGCCATACGAGCAGTACTTC. The rearrangement uses TRBV6-5 and TRBJ2-7, with D tentatively TRBD2 (6 bases). Germline V gene data show CDR1 as MNHEY and CDR2 as SVGAGI. CDR3 length equals 13 residues. V was clipped by 6 bases and J by 4 bases, with 13 bases between them.

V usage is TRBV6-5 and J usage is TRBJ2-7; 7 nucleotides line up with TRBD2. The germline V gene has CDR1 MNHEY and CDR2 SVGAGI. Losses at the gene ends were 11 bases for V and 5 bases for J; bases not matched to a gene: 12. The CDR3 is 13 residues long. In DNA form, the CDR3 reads TGTGCCGCCAGCGCCGGCGGGGGTAACGAGCAGTACTTC. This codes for CAASAGGGNEQYF.

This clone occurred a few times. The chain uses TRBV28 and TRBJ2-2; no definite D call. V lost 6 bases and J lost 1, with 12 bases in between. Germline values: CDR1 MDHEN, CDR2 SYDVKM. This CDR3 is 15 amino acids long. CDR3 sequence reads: CASRRGGVNTGELFF. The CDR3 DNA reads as TGTGCCAGCAGACGTGGTGGGGTGAACACCGGGGAGCTGTTTTTT.

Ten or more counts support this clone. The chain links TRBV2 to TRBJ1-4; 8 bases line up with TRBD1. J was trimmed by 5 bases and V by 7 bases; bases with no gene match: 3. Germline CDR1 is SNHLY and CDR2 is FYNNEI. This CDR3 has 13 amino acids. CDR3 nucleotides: TGTGCCAGCAACGGACAGGGAAATGAAAAACTGTTTTTT. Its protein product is CASNGQGNEKLFF.

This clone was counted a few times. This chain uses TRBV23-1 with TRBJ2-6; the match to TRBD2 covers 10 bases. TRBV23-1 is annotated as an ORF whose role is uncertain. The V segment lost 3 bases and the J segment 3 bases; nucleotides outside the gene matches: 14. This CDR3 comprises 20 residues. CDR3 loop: CASSHPQVLAGSVGANVLTF. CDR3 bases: TGCGCCAGCAGTCATCCGCAGGTACTAGCGGGATCGGTTGGGGCCAACGTCCTGACTTTC.